This TCR beta chain is drawn from a study of response to subunit inactivated influenza vaccine. TCRdb analysed the RT-PCR reads with MiXCR anew, one entry per CDR3 protein. The table lists 550,000 to 800,000 distinct CDR3 sequences, approximately 15% of them singletons. At least ten counts were recorded for this clonotype. Between the trimmed V and J ends, which lost 2 bases and 1 base, there was a span of 9 bases. This CDR3 has 15 residues. Germline CDR1 reads SGHRS; CDR2 reads YFSETQ. The material was PBMCs from blood, obtained around two weeks before vaccination. This receptor was identified in a man aged 50-59 years who received an inactivated influenza vaccine. The chain has TRBV5-1 and TRBJ2-2; TRBD2 is a possible D gene (7 bases). CDR3 nucleotides: TGCGCCAGCAGCTTAGCGGGACAGAACACCGGGGAGCTGTTTTTT. Protein: CASSLAGQNTGELFF. Filled out from reference TRBV5-1 and TRBJ2-2, the complete variable domain reads KAGVTQTPRYLIKTRGQQVTLSCSPISGHRSVSWYQQTPGQGLQFLFEYFSETQRNKGNFPGRFSGRQFSNSRSEMNVSTLELGDSALYLCASSLAGQNTGELFFGEGSRLTVL.